This T cell receptor beta chain was identified in a study of blood T cells in healthy people across ages. CDR3 length: 13 residues. After removal of 3 bases from V and 7 bases from J, the junction contained 4 bases not matched to a gene. Germline V gene lookup returns CDR1 SGHDN and CDR2 FVKESK. With a J-beta primer mix and a sample-barcoded 5' primer, a second PCR ran about 7 to 12 cycles. In TCRdb, the 5' RACE reads were re-called with MiXCR into one record per CDR3 protein. The sample lists around 1,600,000 distinct CDR3 sequences; approximately 42% were seen once. The rearrangement links TRBV14 to TRBJ2-3; 7 nucleotides agree with TRBD2. Sample: blood. The receptor was isolated from a woman between 18 and 29 years old in good health. For the CDR3, the DNA is TGTGCCAGCAGCCAGGCGGGAGCATATACGCAGTATTTT. Translation gives CASSQAGAYTQYF.